Listed here are 21 T cell receptor beta chains from one sample, sequenced in a study of cytomegalovirus exposure and HLA in healthy donors. It was with 60 Vbeta and 13 Jbeta primers that the PCR ran. Only in-frame clones appear in the TCRdb table, and some are missing; sequencing was by immunoSEQ multiplex PCR. Of about 190,000 clones in the sample, 70% to 80% were seen once. The material sequenced was PBMCs. The receptors originated from a woman younger than 45 in good health and CMV-seropositive.

This chain joins TRBV5-6 and TRBJ1-1; no reliable D call. Trimming took off 2 bases at V and 4 bases at J, with 12 bases between the two ends. Per the germline V gene, CDR1 is SGHDT and CDR2 is YYEEEE. CDR3 length: 14 amino acids. CDR3 nucleotide sequence: TGTGCCAGCAGCTTCCGGGGTTCTAGCACTGAAGCTTTCTTT. It translates to CASSFRGSSTEAFF.

This chain joins TRBV6-6 and TRBJ2-7; 9 bases are a match to TRBD2. The CDR3 spans 16 residues. Germline CDR1 is MNHNY and CDR2 is SVGAGI (reference sequence). The V and J ends lost 4 bases and 7 bases, in that order; junction bases with no gene match: 14. The CDR3 spells CASSLGRASGVEEQYF. The CDR3 DNA reads TGTGCCAGCAGTTTAGGGCGGGCTAGCGGGGTGGAGGAGCAGTACTTC.

This clone came up a few times. The V call is TRBV5-1, the J call TRBJ1-1; D not resolved. CDR3 size: 15 residues. Trimming took off 0 bases at V and 0 bases at J, with 9 bases between the two ends. The germline V gene has CDR1 SGHRS and CDR2 YFSETQ. The CDR3 loop is CASSLGPVMNTEAFF. The CDR3 coding sequence is TGCGCCAGCAGCTTGGGCCCAGTTATGAACACTGAAGCTTTCTTT.

This clone was observed a handful of times. The rearrangement uses TRBV30 and TRBJ2-7; 11 bases fit TRBD1. J gave up 3 bases and V 0 bases, and 4 bases lay outside the gene matches. Per the germline V gene, CDR1 is GTSNPN and CDR2 is SVGIG (reference sequence). The CDR3 is 15 amino acids. This CDR3 reads CAWSVGTGGHYEQYF. CDR3 coding DNA: TGTGCCTGGAGTGTAGGGACAGGGGGTCACTACGAGCAGTACTTC.

The chain uses TRBV28 and TRBJ2-7; 9 bases line up with TRBD2. Trimming at V came to 8 bases and at J to 4 bases, leaving 9 bases not matched to a gene. Germline V lookup: CDR1 MDHEN, CDR2 SYDVKM. The CDR3 loop spans 14 amino acids. CDR3 loop: CASETGTSPYEQYF. Here the CDR3 DNA reads TGTGCCAGCGAGACCGGGACTAGCCCTTACGAGCAGTACTTC.

The rearrangement joins TRBV27 to TRBJ2-7; 10 nucleotides align to TRBD1. The CDR3 has 14 residues. V shed 3 bases and J 6 bases; nucleotides not matched to a gene: 5. The germline V gene encodes CDR1 MNHEY and CDR2 SMNVEV (reference sequence). For the CDR3, the DNA is TGTGCCAGCAGTTTTGGACAGGGGGTCGGCGAGCAGTACTTC. It specifies CASSFGQGVGEQYF.

In this sample, this clone turned up once. The chain couples TRBV13 to TRBJ2-7, with 9 bases aligning to TRBD2. Germline V gene sequence: CDR1 PRHDT, CDR2 FYEKMQ (reference sequence). V gave up 0 bases and J gave up 2 bases; unmatched junction bases: 5. The CDR3 totals 16 residues. The CDR3 coding sequence is TGTGCCAGCAGCTTAGGGGTAGCGGGAGCCACCTACGAGCAGTACTTC. The encoded protein is CASSLGVAGATYEQYF.

The chain joins TRBV19 to TRBJ2-2, with D unclear. The ends were cut back, 4 bases at V and 4 bases at J, with 10 bases in the middle. Germline V CDR1 and CDR2: LNHDA, SQIVND (reference sequence). This CDR3 is built from 14 residues. CDR3 amino acids: CASSRAASTGELFF. The CDR3 bases are TGTGCCAGTAGTAGGGCCGCCTCCACCGGGGAGCTGTTTTTT.

V usage is TRBV5-4 and J usage is TRBJ2-1; D is uncertain. CDR1 and CDR2 from the germline V gene are SGHNT and YYREEE (reference sequence). V was cut by 0 bases and J by 3 bases, with 4 bases left in between. This CDR3 comprises 13 residues. The CDR3, as DNA: TGTGCCAGCAGCTTGGACAGCTACAATGAGCAGTTCTTC. This encodes CASSLDSYNEQFF.

The rearrangement uses TRBV7-3 and TRBJ2-5; TRBD2 matches 8 bases. The CDR3 spans 17 residues. The ends lost 5 bases at V and 5 bases at J; junction bases unmatched: 16. Germline V lookup: CDR1 SGHTA, CDR2 FQGTGA. In DNA, the CDR3 is TGTGCCAGCAGCCCCGGTGTCTCGACCCGGGGGGGGGAGACCCAGTACTTC. Encoded protein: CASSPGVSTRGGETQYF. Full variable domain (missing parts from reference TRBV7-3 and TRBJ2-5): GAGVSQTPSNKVTEKGKYVELRCDPISGHTALYWYRQSLGQGPEFLIYFQGTGAADDSGLPNDRFFAVRPEGSVSTLKIQRTERGDSAVYLCASSPGVSTRGGETQYFGPGTRLLVL.

DNA of the CDR3: TGTGCCAGCAGTTTACCAGGACAAGCGGAAAAACTGTTTTTT. Translation gives CASSLPGQAEKLFF. The chain joins TRBV28 to TRBJ1-4; TRBD1 might be the D (5 bases). The V end lost 2 bases, the J end lost 8 bases, and 12 bases lay between the germline ends. The CDR3 runs to 14 residues. From germline, CDR1 is MDHEN and CDR2 SYDVKM.

This clone was counted once. The chain links TRBV14 to TRBJ2-7; D is perhaps TRBD2 (5 bases). V shed 2 bases and J shed 2 bases, with 13 bases lying between them. The CDR3 runs to 15 residues. The germline V gene encodes CDR1 SGHDN and CDR2 FVKESK. The CDR3 spells CASSQFVRDPYEQYF. The CDR3 nucleotides are TGTGCCAGCAGCCAATTCGTCCGGGATCCCTACGAGCAGTACTTC.

The chain links TRBV4-3 to TRBJ2-5, with TRBD2 identical over 10 bases. The CDR3 sequence is 15 residues long. V trimming: 1 base; J trimming: 7 bases; junction bases outside the gene matches: 6. The germline gives CDR1 LGHNA, CDR2 YSLEER. The CDR3 DNA reads TGCGCCAGCAGCCAAGTGGCTAGCGGGGGAGGGACCCAGTACTTC. This encodes CASSQVASGGGTQYF.

This chain joins TRBV28 and TRBJ2-2; tentative D call: TRBD2 (6 bases). The CDR3 totals 19 residues. V lost 2 bases to trimming and J lost 2 bases, with 21 bases between them. Germline-derived CDR1 and CDR2 are MDHEN and SYDVKM. CDR3 protein: CASSLGYKPGLLNTGELFF. The CDR3 nucleotides read TGTGCCAGCAGTTTAGGGTATAAACCGGGACTTCTAAACACCGGGGAGCTGTTTTTT. Together with reference TRBV28 and TRBJ2-2, the CDR3 gives the full variable domain: DVKVTQSSRYLVKRTGEKVFLECVQDMDHENMFWYRQDPGLGLRLIYFSYDVKMKEKGDIPEGYSVSREKKERFSLILESASTNQTSMYLCASSLGYKPGLLNTGELFFGEGSRLTVL.

This chain links TRBV5-6 with TRBJ2-5, with TRBD1 matching over 7 bases. Trimming cost V 0 bases and J 2 bases; bases outside gene matches: 10. The germline V gene has CDR1 SGHDT and CDR2 YYEEEE. The CDR3 is 17 residues long. The CDR3 DNA is TGTGCCAGCAGCTTGGAGGTTGGGGCAGGGGGTCAAGAGACCCAGTACTTC. Protein product: CASSLEVGAGGQETQYF. Together with reference TRBV5-6 and TRBJ2-5, the CDR3 gives the full variable domain: DAGVTQSPTHLIKTRGQQVTLRCSPKSGHDTVSWYQQALGQGPQFIFQYYEEEERQRGNFPDRFSGHQFPNYSSELNVNALLLGDSALYLCASSLEVGAGGQETQYFGPGTRLLVL.

The chain combines TRBV5-1 with TRBJ2-6; the D gene is possibly TRBD1 (5 bases). The CDR3 sequence is 15 residues long. Trimming stripped 2 bases from V and 1 base from J, with 7 bases between. CDR1 is SGHRS and CDR2 is YFSETQ in the germline V gene. The CDR3 region is CASSFQGSGANVLTF. CDR3 DNA: TGCGCCAGCAGCTTTCAGGGTTCTGGGGCCAACGTCCTGACTTTC.

V gene TRBV7-8 combines with J gene TRBJ2-6; maybe TRBD1 (6 bases). Trimming left V 5 bases short and J 0 bases short, with 11 bases between. The germline V gene encodes CDR1 SGHVS and CDR2 FQNEAQ. CDR3 length: 16 amino acids. The CDR3 nucleotides read TGTGCCAGCAGCCCTGGACAGATCTCTGGGGCCAACGTCCTGACTTTC. Translation gives CASSPGQISGANVLTF.

This chain links TRBV6-5 with TRBJ1-2, with D maybe TRBD1 (5 bases). CDR1 and CDR2 (germline): MNHEY, SVGAGI. The V end lost 6 bases, the J end lost 0 bases, and 8 bases lay between the germline ends. This CDR3 has 13 residues. The CDR3 sequence is CASSGRANYGYTF. The DNA of the CDR3 is TGTGCCAGCAGCGGCAGGGCTAACTATGGCTACACCTTC.

The rearrangement uses TRBV29-1 and TRBJ2-3; D gene unclear. The CDR3 spans 12 residues. With 7 bases removed from V and 8 bases from J, the gap between germline ends came to 16 bases. The V gene's germline CDR1 is SQVTM and CDR2 ANQGSEA. Here the CDR3 reads CSAGISPGTQYF. CDR3 sequence (DNA): TGCAGCGCCGGCATATCCCCAGGTACGCAGTATTTT.

This clone appeared once. The V gene is TRBV10-3, the J gene TRBJ2-1, with TRBD2 identical over 11 bases. The V gene's germline CDR1 is ENHRY and CDR2 SYGVKD. The CDR3 has 16 amino acids. V gave up 6 bases and J gave up 0 bases; unmatched junction bases: 4. CDR3 nucleotide sequence: TGTGCCATCAGGACTAGCGGGAACAACTCCTACAATGAGCAGTTCTTC. Translation gives CAIRTSGNNSYNEQFF.

There are a few counts of this clone. The gene calls are TRBV5-1 and TRBJ2-5; TRBD2 agrees at 11 bases. Germline V gives CDR1 SGHRS, CDR2 YFSETQ. The CDR3 is 17 residues long. V lost 7 bases, J lost 5 bases, and 16 bases stayed unmatched. The CDR3 DNA reads as TGCGCCAGCTCCCTTCGAGTAGCGGGGGGGGATTGGGAGACCCAGTACTTC. The encoded protein is CASSLRVAGGDWETQYF.